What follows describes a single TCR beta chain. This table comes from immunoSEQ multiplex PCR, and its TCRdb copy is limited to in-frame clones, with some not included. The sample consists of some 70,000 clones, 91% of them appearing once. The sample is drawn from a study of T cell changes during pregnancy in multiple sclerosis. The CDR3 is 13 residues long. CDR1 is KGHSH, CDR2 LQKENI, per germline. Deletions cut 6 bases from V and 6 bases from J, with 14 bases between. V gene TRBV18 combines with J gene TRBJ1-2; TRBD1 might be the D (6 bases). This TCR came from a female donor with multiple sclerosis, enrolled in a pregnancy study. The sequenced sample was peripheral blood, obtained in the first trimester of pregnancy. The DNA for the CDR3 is TGTGCCAGCTCCCCGGACAGCCGCGATGGCTACACCTTC. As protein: CASSPDSRDGYTF.